This passage covers 10 T cell receptor beta chains from one sample sequenced in a study of human T cells and chemical hapten exposure. TCRdb analysed the RACE reads with MiXCR anew, one entry per CDR3 protein. The sample yields just over 350,000 distinct CDR3 sequences, about 6% seen once. Sample time point: patch test 2, 6 weeks after DPC sensitization. The treatment was: therapeutic diphenylcyclopropenone sensitization with weekly scalp DPC. The sequences come from whole blood, collected in connection with sensitization to the hapten diphenylcyclopropenone (DPC). These receptors were collected from a woman under 30 with alopecia areata. Some clones in this sample may be carry-over from other donors' samples.

This clonotype has a count of ten or more. This chain joins TRBV4-3 and TRBJ1-3; weak D call: TRBD1 (5 bases). V gave up 0 bases and J gave up 6 bases, with 15 bases separating them. The CDR3 is 16 residues long. CDR1 and CDR2 from the germline V gene are LGHNA and YSLEER. The DNA of the CDR3 is TGCGCCAGCAGCCAAGAGGGACCCGTTGGACAAAACACCATATATTTT. The encoded protein is CASSQEGPVGQNTIYF.

This clonotype was found many times. This chain joins TRBV29-1 and TRBJ1-4, with a possible D match to TRBD1 (5 bases). V gave up 4 bases and J gave up 0 bases, with 9 bases separating them. This CDR3 region has 14 residues. Germline CDR1 SQVTM, CDR2 ANQGSEA. This chain's CDR3 is CSVGDYSTNEKLFF. For the CDR3, the DNA is TGCAGCGTTGGGGACTACTCAACTAATGAAAAACTGTTTTTT.

The CDR3, as DNA: TGTGCCAGCAGGGACCGGGGGGGAATGGATGAAAAACTGTTTTTT. Protein sequence: CASRDRGGMDEKLFF. This chain connects TRBV5-7 to TRBJ1-4; possibly TRBD1 for D (5 bases). TRBV5-7 is given ORF status, its function remaining uncertain. The CDR3 consists of 15 residues. Trimming removed 5 bases from V and 6 bases from J, with 17 bases in between.

At least ten counts were recorded for this clonotype. The rearrangement uses TRBV20-1 and TRBJ1-5; no clear D. Germline assignment: CDR1 DFQATT and CDR2 SNEGSKA (reference sequence). The CDR3 consists of 13 residues. The V and J ends lost 3 bases and 2 bases respectively, with 8 bases between them. The CDR3 bases are TGCAGTGCTAGCCGGCAGGGCAATCAGCCCCAGCATTTT. It yields the protein CSASRQGNQPQHF.

The chain links TRBV6-5 to TRBJ2-1; 8 bases match TRBD1. Germline CDR1 reads MNHEY; CDR2 reads SVGAGI. The V and J ends lost 4 bases and 6 bases, in that order; junction bases with no gene match: 2. This CDR3 is built from 13 residues. CDR3 region: CASSSTGGNEQFF. DNA of the CDR3: TGTGCCAGCAGTTCCACAGGGGGCAATGAGCAGTTCTTC.

This chain links TRBV7-8 with TRBJ2-3; 9 bases are a match to TRBD1. CDR1 is SGHVS, CDR2 FQNEAQ, per germline. J gave up 0 bases and V 5 bases, and 6 bases lay outside the gene matches. The CDR3 contains 16 residues. The CDR3 DNA follows: TGTGCCAGCAGCCGACGGGACAGGGAGAGCACAGATACGCAGTATTTT. Translating gives CASSRRDRESTDTQYF.

The rearrangement links TRBV24-1 to TRBJ2-3, with D uncertain. Germline V gene lookup returns CDR1 KGHDR and CDR2 SFDVKD. The V end lost 3 bases, the J end lost 2 bases, and 5 bases lay between the germline ends. CDR3 length: 13 residues. The CDR3: CATSDIYTDTQYF. The CDR3 DNA reads as TGTGCCACCAGTGATATCTACACAGATACGCAGTATTTT.

This clonotype was detected only a few times. The chain joins TRBV7-6 to TRBJ2-5; D perhaps matches TRBD2 (6 bases). V was shortened by 0 bases and J by 2 bases, with 13 bases between the two germline ends. Germline V gene lookup returns CDR1 SGHVS and CDR2 FNYEAQ. The CDR3 is made up of 16 amino acids. The CDR3 protein is CASSLASGVNQETQYF. In DNA, the CDR3 is TGTGCCAGCAGCTTAGCGTCGGGGGTGAATCAAGAGACCCAGTACTTC.

This clonotype was recorded at least ten times. The gene calls are TRBV12-3 or TRBV12-4 and TRBJ1-6; D remains ambiguous. The ends were cut back, 5 bases at V and 10 bases at J, with 9 bases in the middle. The CDR3 length is 12 residues. CDR3 nucleotides: TGTGCCAGCAGTATGATAAGATCACCCCTCCACTTT. It yields the protein CASSMIRSPLHF.

This clonotype was seen ten or more times. The J gene is TRBJ1-5, the V gene TRBV7-6; 7 bases match TRBD1. Trimming cost V 1 base and J 2 bases; bases outside gene matches: 5. The CDR3 runs 16 residues. Germline V lookup: CDR1 SGHVS, CDR2 FNYEAQ. As DNA, the CDR3 is TGTGCCAGCAGCTTAGGGCCAGGGGGAGGCAATCAGCCCCAGCATTTT. This translates into CASSLGPGGGNQPQHF.